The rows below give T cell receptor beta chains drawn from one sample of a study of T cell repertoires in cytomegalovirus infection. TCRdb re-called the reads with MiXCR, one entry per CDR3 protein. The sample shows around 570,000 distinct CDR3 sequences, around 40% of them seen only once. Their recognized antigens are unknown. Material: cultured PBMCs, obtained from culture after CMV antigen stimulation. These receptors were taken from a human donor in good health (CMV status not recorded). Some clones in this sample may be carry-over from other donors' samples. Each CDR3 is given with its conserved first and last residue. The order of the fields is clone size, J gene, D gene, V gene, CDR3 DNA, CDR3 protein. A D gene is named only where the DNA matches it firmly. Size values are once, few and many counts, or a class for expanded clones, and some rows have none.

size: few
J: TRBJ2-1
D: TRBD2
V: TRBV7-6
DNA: TGTGCCAGCAGCCCGAGGACCGGGACTAGCGGATACAATGAGCAGTTCTTC
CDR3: CASSPRTGTSGYNEQFF

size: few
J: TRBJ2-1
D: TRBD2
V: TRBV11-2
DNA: TGTGCCAGCAGCTTGACCCCAGCTAGCGGATACAATGAGCAGTTCTTC
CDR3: CASSLTPASGYNEQFF

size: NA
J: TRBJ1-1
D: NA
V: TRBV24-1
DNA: TGTGCCACCAGTGATGGGGAAATCGGCACTGAAGCTTTCTTT
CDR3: CATSDGEIGTEAFF

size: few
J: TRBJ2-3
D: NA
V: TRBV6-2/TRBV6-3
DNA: TGTGCCAGCAGTTACTCAATCCGGACAGATCGCACAGATACGCAGTATTTT
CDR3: CASSYSIRTDRTDTQYF

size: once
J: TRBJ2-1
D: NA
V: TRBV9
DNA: TGTGCCAGCAGCGTAGGGGTAATGGCAGGTCGGGATGAGCAGTTCTTC
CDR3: CASSVGVMAGRDEQFF

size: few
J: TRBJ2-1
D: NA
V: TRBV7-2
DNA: TGTGCCAGCAGCTTAGACCGAGGAAGCAGCTACAATGAGCAGTTCTTC
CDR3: CASSLDRGSSYNEQFF

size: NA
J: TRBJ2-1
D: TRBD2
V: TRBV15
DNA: TGTGCCACCAGCAGAGCTTTACCGGGACTAGCCTCGGCTGAGCAGTTCTTC
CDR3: CATSRALPGLASAEQFF

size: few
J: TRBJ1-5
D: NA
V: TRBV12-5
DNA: TGTGCTAGTGGTTTGGGTCGGGGGGCCCGCAATCAGCCCCAGCATTTT
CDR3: CASGLGRGARNQPQHF

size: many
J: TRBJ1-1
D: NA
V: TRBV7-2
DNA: TGTGCCAGCAGAGCAGAGAACACTGAAGCTTTCTTT
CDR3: CASRAENTEAFF

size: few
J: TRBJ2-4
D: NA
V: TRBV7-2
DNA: TGTGCCAGCAGCTTAGAGGCTAGCCTAGCCAAAAACATTCAGTACTTC
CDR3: CASSLEASLAKNIQYF

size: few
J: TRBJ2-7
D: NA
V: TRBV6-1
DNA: TGTGCCAGTGCCGAGCTCGTCTACGAGCAGTACTTC
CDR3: CASAELVYEQYF

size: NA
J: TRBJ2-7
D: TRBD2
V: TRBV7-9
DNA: TGTGCCAGCAGCTTAGCCCTAGCGGGGACCTACGAGCAGTACTTC
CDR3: CASSLALAGTYEQYF

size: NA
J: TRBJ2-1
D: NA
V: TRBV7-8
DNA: TGTGCCAGCAGCCAAGGGCCCTCTCTGAGCTCCTACAATGAGCAGTTCTTC
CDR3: CASSQGPSLSSYNEQFF

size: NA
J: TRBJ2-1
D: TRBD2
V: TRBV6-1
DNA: TGTGCCAGCAATAAAGCGGGAGGGCCCTACAATGAGCAGTTCTTC
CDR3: CASNKAGGPYNEQFF

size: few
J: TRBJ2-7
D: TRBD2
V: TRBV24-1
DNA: TGTGCCACCAGTGACCGTAGCGGGAGCGGAACCTACGAGCAGTACTTC
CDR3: CATSDRSGSGTYEQYF

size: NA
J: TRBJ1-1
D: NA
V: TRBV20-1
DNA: TGCAGTGCGTCAACCACTGAAGCTTTCTTT
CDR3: CSASTTEAFF

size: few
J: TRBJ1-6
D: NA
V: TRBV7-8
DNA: TGTGCCAGCAGCCCGCGGGCAAACCCCTATAATTCACCCCTCCACTTT
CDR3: CASSPRANPYNSPLHF

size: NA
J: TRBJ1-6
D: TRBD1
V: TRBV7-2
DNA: TGTGCCAGCAGCTACTTGGGACAGCATAATTCACCCCTCCACTTT
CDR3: CASSYLGQHNSPLHF

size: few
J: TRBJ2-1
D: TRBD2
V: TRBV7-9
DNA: TGTGCCAGCAGCTTAGTAGGCCCCAGCGGGGGGGCCGATGAGCAGTTCTTC
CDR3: CASSLVGPSGGADEQFF

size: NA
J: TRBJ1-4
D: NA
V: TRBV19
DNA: TGTGCCACCGGGGGCCTACGAGAAAAACTGTTTTTT
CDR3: CATGGLREKLFF

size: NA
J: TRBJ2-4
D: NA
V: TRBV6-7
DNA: TGTGCCAGCAGGGCAGCTGGTATGGACATTCAGTACTTC
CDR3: CASRAAGMDIQYF

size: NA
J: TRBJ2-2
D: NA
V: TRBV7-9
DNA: TGTGCCAGCAGCCGCACTAAACAGGGAACCGGGGAGCTGTTTTTT
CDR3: CASSRTKQGTGELFF

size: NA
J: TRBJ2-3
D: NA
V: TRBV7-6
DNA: TGTGCCAGCAGCTTAGGGACGGGGGCCGACTCCACAGATACGCAGTATTTT
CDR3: CASSLGTGADSTDTQYF

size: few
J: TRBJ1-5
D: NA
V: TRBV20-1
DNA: TGCAGTGCTAGTTTACCTACAGGCGATCAGCCCCAGCATTTT
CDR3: CSASLPTGDQPQHF

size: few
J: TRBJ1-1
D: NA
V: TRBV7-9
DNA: TGTGCCAGCAGCGGGAAAGGGGCTGGCCCCGAGGCTGAAGCTTTCTTT
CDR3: CASSGKGAGPEAEAFF

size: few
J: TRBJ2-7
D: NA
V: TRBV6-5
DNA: TGTGCCAGCACGGACGGACTGTTCGGGGAGCAGTACTTC
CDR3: CASTDGLFGEQYF

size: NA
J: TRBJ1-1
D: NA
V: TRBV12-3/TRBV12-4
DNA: TGTGCCAGCAGCCCGGACAGTCGGACTGAAGCTTTCTTT
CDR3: CASSPDSRTEAFF

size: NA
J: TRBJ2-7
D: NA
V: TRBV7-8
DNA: TGTGCCAGCAGCCGCGTGGGGGGCTTCTCCTACGAGCAGTACTTC
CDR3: CASSRVGGFSYEQYF